Ten or more counts support the clone carrying this TCR beta chain. No antigen is known for it. The record originates from a study of T cells in Graves' hyperthyroidism and ophthalmopathy. Study results and caveats: Blood held most thyroid clonotypes expanded above 0.001 frequency. A 13 V-J signature model discriminated ophthalmopathy versus stable hyperthyroidism.

Researchers took RNA transcripts and amplified the TCR beta CDR3 regions from them. When the TCR CDR3 underwent first-round RT-PCR, the HTBI primer set was used. TCRdb itself ran the multiplex PCR reads through MiXCR, one entry per CDR3 protein. In the table there are about 560,000 distinct CDR3 sequences, approximately 16% of which are singletons. The origin of this receptor is a woman in her late teens or twenties with Graves' hyperthyroidism. Specimen: blood.

The CDR3 sequence: CSASGLYNNEQFF. In nucleotides, the CDR3 is TGCAGTGCGTCGGGACTATACAACAATGAGCAGTTCTTC. This chain connects TRBV20-1 to TRBJ2-1; TRBD2 agrees at 7 bases. This CDR3 is built from 13 residues. The germline gives CDR1 DFQATT, CDR2 SNEGSKA (reference sequence). Trimming took 6 bases from V and 5 from J; bases not matched to a gene: 7.